The 2 T cell receptor beta chains reported below all come from one sample, sequenced in a study of blood T cell repertoires in COVID-19. Profiled with immunoSEQ multiplex PCR; TCRdb holds only in-frame clones, not every one. The data contain 150,000 to 200,000 clones, 80% to 90% of them seen just once; the ten biggest clones take up 11%. The sequencing input was peripheral blood. The source of these receptors is a human donor in a cohort sampled during active COVID-19.

The V and J genes are TRBV30 and TRBJ2-2; tentatively, D is TRBD2 (5 bases). CDR3 length equals 13 residues. CDR1 GTSNPN and CDR2 SVGIG come from the germline V gene (reference sequence). Trimming removed 0 bases from V and 6 bases from J, with 8 bases in between. The CDR3 DNA reads as TGTGCCTGGAGTGTCCGGGGTCCCGGGGAGCTGTTTTTT. Amino acid sequence: CAWSVRGPGELFF. Complete variable domain (other parts from reference TRBV30 and TRBJ2-2): SQTIHQWPATLVQPVGSPLSLECTVEGTSNPNLYWYRQAAGRGLQLLFYSVGIGQISSEVPQNLSASRPQDRQFILSSKKLLLSDSGFYLCAWSVRGPGELFFGEGSRLTVL.

This chain connects TRBV10-3 to TRBJ1-2; 7 bases are shared with TRBD1. The CDR3 covers 14 residues. From germline, CDR1 is ENHRY and CDR2 SYGVKD. V shed 7 bases and J 5 bases; nucleotides not matched to a gene: 10. The CDR3 loop reads CAITQGGPKYGYTF. The CDR3 coding sequence is TGTGCCATCACCCAGGGGGGCCCAAAGTATGGCTACACCTTC.